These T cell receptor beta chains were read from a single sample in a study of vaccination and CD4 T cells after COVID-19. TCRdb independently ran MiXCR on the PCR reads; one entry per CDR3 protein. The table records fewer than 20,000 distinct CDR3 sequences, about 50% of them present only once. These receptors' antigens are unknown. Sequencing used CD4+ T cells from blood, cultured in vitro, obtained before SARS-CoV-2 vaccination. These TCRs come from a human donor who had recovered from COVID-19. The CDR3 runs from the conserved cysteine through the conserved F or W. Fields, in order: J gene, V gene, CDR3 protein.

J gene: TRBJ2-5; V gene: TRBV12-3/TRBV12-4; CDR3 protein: CASRGSERPEETQYF
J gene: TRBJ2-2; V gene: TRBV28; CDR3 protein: CASSLPGELFF
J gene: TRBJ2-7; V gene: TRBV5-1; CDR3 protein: CASSLAGTGFSEQYF
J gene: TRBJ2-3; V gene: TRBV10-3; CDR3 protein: CAIGPMTGNTDTQYF
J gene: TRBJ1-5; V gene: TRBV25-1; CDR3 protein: CASSAPGQGFQPQHF
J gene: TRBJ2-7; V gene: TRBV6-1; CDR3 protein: CAYLDRASYEQYF
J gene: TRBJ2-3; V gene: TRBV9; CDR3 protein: CASSAYRAGDTDTQYF
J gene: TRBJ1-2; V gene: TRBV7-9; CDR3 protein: CASSFGGLFNYGYTF
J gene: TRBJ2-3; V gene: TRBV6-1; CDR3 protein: CASSERVAGAGDTQYF
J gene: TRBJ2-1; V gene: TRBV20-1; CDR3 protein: CSARDWGREKYNEQFF
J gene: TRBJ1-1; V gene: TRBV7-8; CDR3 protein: CASSGQIMNTEAFF
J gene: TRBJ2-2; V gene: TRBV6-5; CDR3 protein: CASSYSIGEAGGAGELFF
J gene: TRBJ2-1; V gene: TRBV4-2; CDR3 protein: CASSQDSLAGGGNNEQFF
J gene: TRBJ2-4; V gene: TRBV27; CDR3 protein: CARRDLSCLDF
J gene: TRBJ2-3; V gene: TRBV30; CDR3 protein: CAWSDHPLTGTDTQYF
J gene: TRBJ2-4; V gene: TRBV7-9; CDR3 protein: CASSSAGGQYF
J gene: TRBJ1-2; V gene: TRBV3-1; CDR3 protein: CASSPRQGSYGYTF
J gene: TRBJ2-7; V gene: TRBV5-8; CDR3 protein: CASSLDQTYEQYF
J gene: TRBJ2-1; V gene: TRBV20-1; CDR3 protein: CSASLGSYNEQFF
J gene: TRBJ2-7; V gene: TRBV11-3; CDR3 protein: CASSLEQGYEQYF
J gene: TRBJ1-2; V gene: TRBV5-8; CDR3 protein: CASSFGRTYGYTF
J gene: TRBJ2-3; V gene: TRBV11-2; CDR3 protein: CASSAQGGTDTQYF
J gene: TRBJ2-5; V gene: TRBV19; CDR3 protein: CASSIQGAHDGTQYF
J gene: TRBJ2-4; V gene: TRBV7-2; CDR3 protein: CASSKYSGRAGNIQYF
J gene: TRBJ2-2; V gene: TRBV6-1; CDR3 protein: CASLETGAYRELFF
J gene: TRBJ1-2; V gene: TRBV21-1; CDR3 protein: CASSQGGAGYTF
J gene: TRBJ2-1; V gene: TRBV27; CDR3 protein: CASSLGARLAYNEQFF
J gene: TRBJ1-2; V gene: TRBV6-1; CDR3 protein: CASSQPRAGNYGYTF
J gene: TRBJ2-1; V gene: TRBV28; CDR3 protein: CASSPRQGRSYNEQFF
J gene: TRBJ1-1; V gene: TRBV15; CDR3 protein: CATSRVGGGTEAFF
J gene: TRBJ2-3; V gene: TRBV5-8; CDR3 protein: CASSLGGRPVGDTQYF
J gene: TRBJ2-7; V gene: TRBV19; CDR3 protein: CASSIQFVPGYEQYF
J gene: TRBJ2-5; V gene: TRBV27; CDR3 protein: CASSLLQAPETQYF
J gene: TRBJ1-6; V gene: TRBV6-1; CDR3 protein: CASSEPRGAWDSPLHF
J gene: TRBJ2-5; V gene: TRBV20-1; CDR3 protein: CSAGRGFQETQYF
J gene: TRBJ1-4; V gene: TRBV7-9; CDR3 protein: CASSLGQPNEKLFF
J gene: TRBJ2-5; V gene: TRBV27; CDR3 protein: CASSPGLAGVQETQYF
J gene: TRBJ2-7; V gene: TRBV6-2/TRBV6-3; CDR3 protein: CASSYLTVRERRDQSYEQYF
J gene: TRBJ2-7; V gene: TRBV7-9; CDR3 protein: CASSRSAGPHEQYF
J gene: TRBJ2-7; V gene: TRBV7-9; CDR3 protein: CASSYGPRGDLYEQYF
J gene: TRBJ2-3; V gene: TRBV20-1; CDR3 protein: CSAGDSSGSIDTQYF
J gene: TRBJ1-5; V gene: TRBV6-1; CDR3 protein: CASRRGPHQPRHF
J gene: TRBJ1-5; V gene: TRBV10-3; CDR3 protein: CAISGTGGQPQHF
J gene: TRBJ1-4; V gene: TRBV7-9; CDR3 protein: CASSPLLGEKLFF
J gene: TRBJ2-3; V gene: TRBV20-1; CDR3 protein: CSVPELLTDTQYF
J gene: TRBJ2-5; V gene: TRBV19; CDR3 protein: CASSTPGRKETQYF
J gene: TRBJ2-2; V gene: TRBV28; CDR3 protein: CASSSYGTSGRTGELFF
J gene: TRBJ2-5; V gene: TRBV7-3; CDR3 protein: CASSLSAAQETQYF